This T cell receptor beta chain was captured in a study of shared clonotypes between healthy human individuals. Study at large: Ranging from 18 to 49 in age, donors were a couple of women and three men.

This CDR3 spans 13 amino acids. The authors' processing: ImmunoSEQ yielded junction-only sequences lacking quality scores, so filtering differed. Method: immunoSEQ multiplex PCR; TCRdb's copy keeps in-frame clones and lacks some. V and J calls and clone size are given by that table; D and trimming were obtained from the DNA. The sample contains 1.4 million or so clones, approximately 98.5% of which appear only once. The sample taken for sequencing was naive CD4+ T cells sorted from blood. Regarding subset: CD45RA+ positively selected. The chain links TRBV21-1 to TRBJ2-7; TRBD1, the table's D call, lacks a check against the DNA. TRBV21-1 is an annotated pseudogene. This receptor was taken from a man aged 25-45 years in good health. For the CDR3, the DNA is TGTGCCAGCAGCAAGGTACACCCCTACGAGCAGTACTTC. Translation gives CASSKVHPYEQYF.